This T cell receptor (beta chain) derives from a study of cytomegalovirus exposure and HLA in healthy donors. In germline, CDR1 is SGDLS, CDR2 YYNGEE. V was clipped by 3 bases and J by 6 bases; unmatched bases: 7. The CDR3 is made up of 14 amino acids. Healthy bone marrow donors supplied every sample. This PCR relied on a set of 60 Vbeta primers and 13 Jbeta primers. This table comes from immunoSEQ multiplex PCR, and its TCRdb copy is limited to in-frame clones, with some not included. The table lists about 150,000 clones, around 86% of them singletons. Note on this clone: Its antigen remains unknown.

Study-level points and caveats: Trimming of TCR beta V- and J-genes showed a link, identified in a later analysis, to a missense DCLRE1C variant. For most subjects, TCR beta sequences were reported to predict HLA-A and HLA-B alleles with accuracy. The productive fraction for most TCR beta V segments was about 87% or about 30% in an earlier analysis.

The TCR was taken from a male donor in good health and CMV-seronegative. The source material was PBMCs. J is TRBJ1-2 and V is TRBV9; the match to TRBD1 covers 8 bases. The CDR3 DNA is TGTGCCAGCAGCGCGAGGGACAGGAATCATGGCTACACCTTC. This codes for CASSARDRNHGYTF.